The rows below give T cell receptor beta chains drawn from one sample of a study of T-cell memory formation after mild COVID-19. TCRdb ran MiXCR on the 5' RACE reads and lists one entry per CDR3 protein. Among around 190,000 distinct CDR3 sequences, around a sixth were seen once, and the ten largest hold roughly 3.9%. Sample: PBMCs or a T cell subset sorted from them (not recorded which). The origin of the receptors is a man aged 18 to 30 who had mild COVID-19 (a few samples of this study predate the infection). Cell type and time point are not known. Both conserved end residues are part of each CDR3. The D gene is left open where the match is weak. Clone size is given for some rows only: seen once, a few or many times, or a class if the clone is expanded.

clone size,D gene,V gene,J gene,CDR3 protein,CDR3 DNA
many,-,TRBV9,TRBJ1-1,CASSVGPNTEAFF,TGTGCCAGCAGCGTAGGGCCGAACACTGAAGCTTTCTTT
few,-,TRBV25-1,TRBJ1-2,CASSEPLGTHGYTF,TGTGCCAGCAGTGAACCGTTAGGGACCCATGGCTACACCTTC
-,-,TRBV12-3/TRBV12-4,TRBJ1-2,CASSTTVNYGYTF,TGTGCCAGCAGCACGACAGTTAACTATGGCTACACCTTC
many,-,TRBV12-3/TRBV12-4,TRBJ2-3,CASTNPERGTDTQYF,TGTGCCAGCACTAACCCGGAGCGGGGCACAGATACGCAGTATTTT
-,TRBD1,TRBV18,TRBJ1-5,CASSPVGQASNQPQHF,TGTGCCAGCTCACCAGTGGGACAGGCGAGCAATCAGCCCCAGCATTTT
few,-,TRBV7-7,TRBJ2-1,CASSSQGKNEQFF,TGTGCCAGCAGCAGTCAGGGGAAGAATGAGCAGTTCTTC
-,TRBD1,TRBV6-5,TRBJ1-6,CASISTGTGGSPLHF,TGTGCCAGCATAAGCACCGGGACAGGGGGGTCACCCCTCCACTTT
many,-,TRBV5-1,TRBJ2-3,CASSPPPADTQYF,TGCGCCAGCAGCCCACCTCCCGCCGATACGCAGTATTTT
-,-,TRBV9,TRBJ1-2,CASSVDGLPSGGYTF,TGTGCCAGCAGCGTAGACGGCCTCCCTTCAGGTGGCTACACCTTC
few,-,TRBV28,TRBJ2-2,CASSTHSGTGNTGELFF,TGTGCCAGCAGTACACACTCCGGGACGGGGAACACCGGGGAGCTGTTTTTT
many,-,TRBV12-3/TRBV12-4,TRBJ1-1,CASSNLPGTEAFF,TGTGCCAGCAGTAACCTTCCCGGCACTGAAGCTTTCTTT
few,TRBD1,TRBV14,TRBJ2-7,CASTAGTGRTYEQYF,TGTGCCAGCACCGCGGGGACAGGGAGGACCTACGAGCAGTACTTC
-,-,TRBV5-1,TRBJ2-2,CASSLGGGPSGELFF,TGCGCCAGCAGCCTAGGGGGGGGGCCGTCCGGGGAGCTGTTTTTT
-,TRBD2,TRBV25-1,TRBJ2-1,CASSAHSGAYNEQFF,TGTGCCAGCAGTGCCCATAGCGGGGCTTACAATGAGCAGTTCTTC